These 28 T cell receptor beta chains were sequenced from one sample in a study of cytomegalovirus exposure and HLA in healthy donors (dated by TCRdb to about 2017). The library was built by means of the immunoSEQ multiplex PCR assay. TCRdb holds this immuneACCESS table with in-frame rearrangements only. Some clones are missing; in checked studies, unresolved V genes explain under half, and the rest has no known cause. The sample includes over 200,000 clones, with less than 85% observed a single time. The ten most abundant clones make up roughly 5.5% of the sample. Sequenced material: PBMCs. These receptors were taken from a young woman in good health and CMV-seronegative.

This clone was detected once. V gene TRBV27 combines with J gene TRBJ2-1; weak D call: TRBD2 (6 bases). This CDR3 contains 15 residues. Germline assignment: CDR1 MNHEY and CDR2 SMNVEV (reference sequence). Trimming pared 6 bases from V and 9 bases from J, leaving 21 bases between. The CDR3 coding sequence is TGTGCCAGCAGACTATTAGCGGTTGCCGGGGGTGAGCAGTTCTTC. Its translation: CASRLLAVAGGEQFF.

CDR3 coding DNA: TGTGCCAGCAGCCAGCCGACGGGCAGGGGGCGAGAGCAGTACTTC. Translation: CASSQPTGRGREQYF. J is TRBJ2-7 and V is TRBV7-8; the match to TRBD1 covers 8 bases. Germline V gene data show CDR1 as SGHVS and CDR2 as FQNEAQ. This CDR3 region has 15 residues. With V trimmed by 5 bases and J by 7 bases, 13 bases remained unmatched.

This chain links TRBV6-6 with TRBJ2-7; 13 bases are a match to TRBD2. The V segment lost 5 bases and the J segment 9 bases; nucleotides outside the gene matches: 10. The CDR3 contains 15 residues. Germline V CDR1 and CDR2: MNHNY, SVGAGI (reference sequence). This CDR3 reads CASSDRTSGGLGQYF. In DNA form, the CDR3 reads TGTGCCAGCAGTGACCGGACTAGCGGGGGCCTCGGGCAGTACTTC.

This clone was detected only once. The gene calls are TRBV5-1 and TRBJ2-5, with 8 bases that match TRBD2. Germline CDR1 reads SGHRS; CDR2 reads YFSETQ. This CDR3 has 15 residues. The V gene end was trimmed by 4 bases and the J gene end by 5 bases; junction bases not matched to a gene: 10. CDR3: CASSLWTSMGETQYF. The DNA for the CDR3 is TGCGCCAGCAGCCTTTGGACTAGCATGGGGGAGACCCAGTACTTC.

The chain employs TRBV2 and TRBJ2-1, with 11 bases that match TRBD2. This CDR3 is built from 17 residues. The V and J ends lost 6 bases and 9 bases, in that order; junction bases with no gene match: 16. Germline V gene sequence: CDR1 SNHLY, CDR2 FYNNEI. The CDR3 sequence is CASRPISGGAGRREQFF. The CDR3, as DNA: TGTGCCAGCAGACCCATTAGCGGGGGGGCTGGACGTCGTGAGCAGTTCTTC.

This clone turned up a few times. The chain links TRBV2 to TRBJ2-7; 12 bases agree with TRBD1. V dropped 9 bases and J dropped 7; count of bases not matched to a gene: 7. Germline-derived CDR1 and CDR2 are SNHLY and FYNNEI. This CDR3 contains 13 residues. The CDR3 sequence is CARAGQGAREQYF. The CDR3, as DNA: TGTGCCAGAGCGGGACAGGGGGCAAGGGAGCAGTACTTC.

The CDR3 sequence is CASSYTFSGKSYEQYF. The DNA for the CDR3 is TGTGCCAGCAGTTACACATTTAGCGGGAAGTCCTACGAGCAGTACTTC. This chain links TRBV6-5 with TRBJ2-7; 8 bases match TRBD2. The V gene's germline CDR1 is MNHEY and CDR2 SVGAGI. The CDR3 sequence is 16 residues long. Trimming took 2 bases from V and 1 from J; bases not matched to a gene: 7.

The chain is built from TRBV15 and TRBJ2-1, with 9 bases matching TRBD2. V lost 3 bases, J lost 1 base, and 4 bases stayed unmatched. CDR1 is LNHNV and CDR2 is YYDKDF in the germline V gene (reference sequence). The CDR3 consists of 16 residues. The CDR3 coding sequence is TGTGCCACCAGCAGTCCAGCGGGGGGATCCTACAATGAGCAGTTCTTC. Translating gives CATSSPAGGSYNEQFF.

The CDR3 DNA reads TGTGCCAGCAGTGAACAGGTTAACTATGGCTACACCTTC. It specifies CASSEQVNYGYTF. The chain combines TRBV6-1 with TRBJ1-2; unclear D gene. This CDR3 is 13 amino acids long. CDR1 and CDR2 from the germline V gene are MNHNS and SASEGT. Trimming removed 2 bases from V and 1 base from J, with 5 bases in between.

The chain is built from TRBV5-1 and TRBJ2-5; 13 nucleotides line up with TRBD2. With V trimmed by 7 bases and J by 2 bases, 2 bases remained unmatched. Germline-derived CDR1 and CDR2 are SGHRS and YFSETQ. The CDR3 totals 14 residues. CDR3 in amino acids: CASGLAGAQETQYF. Written as DNA, the CDR3 is TGCGCCAGCGGACTAGCGGGAGCGCAAGAGACCCAGTACTTC.

This chain joins TRBV5-1 and TRBJ1-2; D might be TRBD1 (5 bases). This CDR3 spans 14 amino acids. Looked up from germline, CDR1 is SGHRS and CDR2 is YFSETQ. Trimming removed 4 bases from V and 2 bases from J, with 12 bases in between. In DNA form, the CDR3 reads TGCGCCAGCAGCCAGATCGGGGGGAACTATGGCTACACCTTC. Amino acids: CASSQIGGNYGYTF.

The chain carries TRBV10-3 and TRBJ2-5; no clear D. The V end lost 0 bases, the J end lost 4 bases, and 9 bases lay between the germline ends. Germline assignment: CDR1 ENHRY and CDR2 SYGVKD. The length of the CDR3 is 14 residues. In DNA form, the CDR3 reads TGTGCCATCAGTGAGTCGCAAGCGTTAGAGACCCAGTACTTC. It yields the protein CAISESQALETQYF.

The DNA for the CDR3 is TGTGCCAGCAGCGGCCGGGACCCGGGGGTTGGAGCTTTCTTT. Amino acid sequence: CASSGRDPGVGAFF. The chain joins TRBV9 to TRBJ1-1, with D possibly being TRBD1 (5 bases). V gave up 3 bases and J gave up 10 bases, with 19 bases separating them. Germline CDR1 reads SGDLS; CDR2 reads YYNGEE. The CDR3 extends over 14 amino acids.

This clone has more than one count but fewer than ten. V gene TRBV28 combines with J gene TRBJ2-7; 7 bases are shared with TRBD1. The CDR3 covers 15 residues. Looked up from germline, CDR1 is MDHEN and CDR2 is SYDVKM. V dropped 5 bases and J dropped 0; count of bases not matched to a gene: 7. The CDR3 DNA sequence: TGTGCCAGCAGTATACAACAGGGGTCCTCCTACGAGCAGTACTTC. Protein sequence: CASSIQQGSSYEQYF.

The chain employs TRBV5-7 and TRBJ1-1, with D unclear. TRBV5-7 has ORF status, its function being uncertain. V lost 4 bases, J lost 8 bases, and 3 bases lay in between. There are 9 residues in the CDR3. The CDR3 loop reads CASSREAFF. The CDR3 DNA reads TGTGCCAGCAGCCGGGAAGCTTTCTTT.

This chain joins TRBV2 and TRBJ1-5; D remains unclear. The germline gives CDR1 SNHLY, CDR2 FYNNEI. V lost 6 bases, J lost 7 bases, and 10 bases lay in between. This CDR3 spans 12 amino acids. The CDR3 sequence is CASSVFPQPQHF. The CDR3 DNA reads as TGTGCCAGCAGCGTATTTCCCCAGCCCCAGCATTTT.

This chain joins TRBV29-1 and TRBJ2-3, with 7 bases identical to TRBD2. This CDR3 spans 12 amino acids. Per the germline V gene, CDR1 is SQVTM and CDR2 is ANQGSEA. The CDR3 sequence is CGGGWSTDTQYF. CDR3 coding DNA: TGCGGGGGGGGATGGAGCACAGATACGCAGTATTTT.

In DNA, the CDR3 is TGCGCCAGCAGAACCGCGGGTGTCAAAGGAGGGCAGCCCCAGCATTTT. Encoded protein: CASRTAGVKGGQPQHF. This sequence joins TRBV5-1 and TRBJ1-5; D is undetermined. CDR1 is SGHRS, CDR2 YFSETQ, per germline. The CDR3 is 16 residues long. V dropped 5 bases and J dropped 7 bases, with 22 bases sitting between them.

The chain is built from TRBV11-2 and TRBJ2-2; 11 nucleotides match TRBD2. Germline CDR1 is SGHAT and CDR2 is FQNNGV. The ends lost 8 bases at V and 6 bases at J; junction bases unmatched: 2. This CDR3 contains 13 residues. This chain's CDR3 is CASSTSGAGELFF. The DNA for the CDR3 is TGTGCCAGCTCGACTAGCGGGGCCGGGGAGCTGTTTTTT.

This clone has a single count. The J gene is TRBJ2-3, the V gene TRBV30; 7 bases are shared with TRBD1. V lost 3 bases, J lost 4 bases, and 4 bases stayed unmatched. CDR1 and CDR2 from the germline V gene are GTSNPN and SVGIG (reference sequence). The length of the CDR3 is 13 residues. CDR3 in DNA: TGTGCCTGGAGGAGGGGGCTCGCAGATACGCAGTATTTT. It encodes CAWRRGLADTQYF.

The chain recombines TRBV5-4 with TRBJ1-5, with a weak D call TRBD1 (5 bases). Trimming removed 4 bases at V and 2 bases at J, with 16 bases between. The CDR3 is 16 amino acids. Germline values: CDR1 SGHNT, CDR2 YYREEE (reference sequence). The CDR3 here is CASSIPTVLGNQPQHF. CDR3 DNA: TGTGCCAGCAGCATACCGACAGTCCTGGGCAATCAGCCCCAGCATTTT.

This chain joins TRBV27 and TRBJ1-1, with 7 bases matching TRBD1. The trim removed 2 bases at V and 5 bases at J, leaving 5 bases unmatched. This CDR3 has 14 amino acids. Germline values: CDR1 MNHEY, CDR2 SMNVEV (reference sequence). CDR3 bases: TGTGCCAGCAGTTTAACAAGACAGGGTACTGAAGCTTTCTTT. Translating gives CASSLTRQGTEAFF.

The rearrangement joins TRBV27 to TRBJ1-2; 8 bases are a match to TRBD1. Per the germline V gene, CDR1 is MNHEY and CDR2 is SMNVEV (reference sequence). CDR3 length: 16 amino acids. Trimming removed 5 bases from V and 8 bases from J; junction bases left unmatched: 16. The chain's CDR3 is CASSPSHGTGWEGYTF. The CDR3 nucleotides read TGTGCCAGCAGTCCATCCCACGGGACAGGTTGGGAAGGCTACACCTTC.

This clone was seen only once. V gene TRBV6-6 combines with J gene TRBJ1-5; D is unclear. Trimming removed 0 bases at V and 6 bases at J, with 9 bases between. This CDR3 comprises 14 residues. CDR1 and CDR2 (germline): MNHNY, SVGAGI (reference sequence). CDR3 bases: TGTGCCAGCAGTTACTCGATCGGTGTTCAGCCCCAGCATTTT. Translating gives CASSYSIGVQPQHF.

J is TRBJ1-5 and V is TRBV28; 8 bases match TRBD1. Germline V gives CDR1 MDHEN, CDR2 SYDVKM. The CDR3 sequence is 15 residues long. Trimming removed 6 bases from V and 4 bases from J; junction bases left unmatched: 8. The CDR3 bases are TGTGCCAGCAGCCCCACGGACAGGGTAAATCAGCCCCAGCATTTT. It codes for CASSPTDRVNQPQHF.

The chain couples TRBV7-3 to TRBJ2-1; 11 bases line up with TRBD2. Losses at the gene ends were 5 bases for V and 10 bases for J; bases not matched to a gene: 10. The CDR3 has 15 amino acids. Germline lookup yields CDR1 SGHTA and CDR2 FQGTGA. CDR3 in amino acids: CASSPTSGGWREQFF. The CDR3 nucleotides read TGTGCCAGCAGCCCCACTAGCGGGGGCTGGCGGGAGCAGTTCTTC.

This chain connects TRBV5-1 to TRBJ2-7; possible D gene TRBD1, 6 bases. V dropped 6 bases and J dropped 6 bases, with 10 bases sitting between them. This CDR3 has 11 residues. Germline V gives CDR1 SGHRS, CDR2 YFSETQ. CDR3 protein: CASKRGSEQYF. CDR3 coding DNA: TGCGCCAGCAAAAGGGGGTCCGAGCAGTACTTC.

V is TRBV9 and J is TRBJ1-2, with no clear D. Germline CDR1 SGDLS, CDR2 YYNGEE. CDR3 length equals 12 residues. The ends were cut back, 1 base at V and 3 bases at J, with 4 bases in the middle. CDR3 nucleotides: TGTGCCAGCAGCGTACTGGACTATGGCTACACCTTC. Amino acid sequence: CASSVLDYGYTF.